Presented here are 21 T cell receptor beta chains from one specimen sequenced in a study of cytomegalovirus exposure and HLA in healthy donors. Amplification used 60 Vbeta primers and 13 Jbeta primers. The protocol was immunoSEQ multiplex PCR, while the TCRdb copy is restricted to in-frame clones and leaves out a portion. The sample comprises roughly 160,000 clones, 70% to 80% of which are singletons, and about 1.3% rests with the top ten. Sequencing was performed on PBMCs. All receptors derive from a man aged 30 to 45 in good health and CMV-seronegative.

V and J are TRBV5-6 and TRBJ1-4; D is uncertain. There are 14 residues in the CDR3. V was trimmed by 4 bases and J by 6 bases, leaving 13 bases between them. Germline CDR1 is SGHDT and CDR2 is YYEEEE. CDR3 sequence reads: CASSQLTRDEKLFF. The CDR3 coding sequence is TGTGCCAGCAGCCAGCTTACTAGAGATGAAAAACTGTTTTTT.

The J gene is TRBJ1-2, the V gene TRBV5-6; TRBD1 might be the D (6 bases). Trimming pared 1 base from V and 5 bases from J, leaving 18 bases between. CDR1 and CDR2 from the germline V gene are SGHDT and YYEEEE. The CDR3 spans 16 residues. The CDR3 DNA sequence: TGTGCCAGCAGCTTGCTCGGAACAGGGAGAGGATATGGCTACACCTTC. Amino acids: CASSLLGTGRGYGYTF.

V and J are TRBV4-1 and TRBJ1-2; 7 nucleotides agree with TRBD1. J lost 3 bases, V lost 5 bases, and 9 bases had no gene match. The CDR3 sequence is 15 residues long. The germline V gene has CDR1 MGHRA and CDR2 YSYEKL. CDR3 nucleotides: TGCGCCAGCAGCGAAAGACAGGGTCGGTACTATGGCTACACCTTC. This gives the protein CASSERQGRYYGYTF.

The V call is TRBV5-6, the J call TRBJ2-5; TRBD2 agrees at 11 bases. Germline CDR1 reads SGHDT; CDR2 reads YYEEEE. This CDR3 spans 14 amino acids. J was trimmed by 4 bases and V by 3 bases; bases with no gene match: 2. The CDR3 nucleotides are TGTGCCAGCAGCTCAGGACTAGCGGGAGAGACCCAGTACTTC. This translates into CASSSGLAGETQYF.

This sequence joins TRBV2 and TRBJ2-1; TRBD2 agrees at 10 bases. Trimming removed 6 bases from V and 6 bases from J; junction bases left unmatched: 5. Germline V lookup: CDR1 SNHLY, CDR2 FYNNEI. The CDR3 covers 14 residues. The CDR3 sequence is CASRASGRGNEQFF. As DNA, the CDR3 is TGTGCCAGCAGGGCTAGCGGGAGAGGCAATGAGCAGTTCTTC.

The chain has TRBV5-1 and TRBJ2-2; 8 nucleotides line up with TRBD1. V lost 6 bases to trimming and J lost 2 bases; unmatched junction nucleotides: 3. Per the germline V gene, CDR1 is SGHRS and CDR2 is YFSETQ. There are 14 residues in the CDR3. CDR3 sequence (DNA): TGCGCCAGCACCAGGGGGCAAAACACCGGGGAGCTGTTTTTT. The encoded protein is CASTRGQNTGELFF.

This clone was detected only a few times. The chain has TRBV11-2 and TRBJ2-2; TRBD1 might be the D (6 bases). CDR1 and CDR2 (germline): SGHAT, FQNNGV. CDR3 length equals 14 residues. Trimming shortened V by 7 bases and J by 5 bases, and 14 bases separated the two germline ends. DNA of the CDR3: TGTGCCAGCAAGGTACAGGGCCAAACCGGGGAGCTGTTTTTT. This codes for CASKVQGQTGELFF.

The rearrangement joins TRBV20-1 to TRBJ1-1, with TRBD1 as a possible D gene (6 bases). The CDR3 sequence is 11 residues long. V was trimmed by 5 bases and J by 9 bases, leaving 13 bases between them. CDR1 is DFQATT and CDR2 is SNEGSKA in the germline V gene (reference sequence). CDR3 region: CSARDNGKAFF. The CDR3 DNA follows: TGCAGTGCTCGGGACAACGGGAAAGCTTTCTTT.

V is TRBV28 and J is TRBJ2-7; TRBD1 is a possible D gene (6 bases). The V gene's germline CDR1 is MDHEN and CDR2 SYDVKM. V lost 2 bases and J lost 7, with 21 bases in between. The CDR3 spans 16 residues. The CDR3 DNA reads TGTGCCAGCAGTTTAGACGGGACACCCCAGGTGAGGGAGCAGTACTTC. The encoded protein is CASSLDGTPQVREQYF.

This chain connects TRBV29-1 to TRBJ1-2; D is ambiguous. In germline, CDR1 is SQVTM, CDR2 ANQGSEA. Trimming stripped 8 bases from V and 0 bases from J, with 19 bases between. The CDR3 is 15 amino acids. The CDR3 sequence is CSTSIGRETNYGYTF. The CDR3 DNA follows: TGCAGCACTTCAATTGGGAGAGAAACTAACTATGGCTACACCTTC.

As for this clone: Other nucleotide sequences from this sample produce the same CDR3. The chain links TRBV11-2 to TRBJ1-1; D possibly corresponds to TRBD1 (6 bases). Per the germline V gene, CDR1 is SGHAT and CDR2 is FQNNGV. This CDR3 spans 13 amino acids. Trimming cost V 3 bases and J 1 base, with 6 bases left between them. This CDR3 reads CASSLDRNTEAFF. DNA of the CDR3: TGTGCCAGCAGCTTGGACAGGAACACTGAAGCTTTCTTT.

The rearrangement joins TRBV13 to TRBJ2-6, with 8 nucleotides matching TRBD1. This CDR3 has 17 amino acids. The trim removed 0 bases at V and 2 bases at J, leaving 3 bases unmatched. Per germline, CDR1 PRHDT and CDR2 FYEKMQ (reference sequence). The CDR3 region is CASSLGQGAAGANVLTF. The DNA of the CDR3 is TGTGCCAGCAGCTTAGGGCAGGGGGCTGCTGGGGCCAACGTCCTGACTTTC.

The chain links TRBV15 to TRBJ2-1; D is perhaps TRBD1 (6 bases). The germline gives CDR1 LNHNV, CDR2 YYDKDF (reference sequence). The CDR3 extends over 14 amino acids. Deletions cut 0 bases from V and 5 bases from J, with 8 bases between. The CDR3 region is CATSRDDRHNEQFF. The CDR3 region has the DNA TGTGCCACCAGCAGAGACGACAGGCACAATGAGCAGTTCTTC. The variable domain in full, with the rest retrieved from reference TRBV15 and TRBJ2-1, is DAMVIQNPRYQVTQFGKPVTLSCSQTLNHNVMYWYQQKSSQAPKLLFHYYDKDFNNEADTPDNFQSRRPNTSFCFLDIRSPGLGDTAMYLCATSRDDRHNEQFFGPGTRLTVL.

This clone was seen a few times. This rearrangement joins TRBV5-4 to TRBJ2-7; 10 bases fit TRBD2. There are 15 residues in the CDR3. Germline loops: CDR1 SGHNT, CDR2 YYREEE (reference sequence). The V gene end was trimmed by 4 bases and the J gene end by 2 bases; junction bases not matched to a gene: 6. The CDR3 DNA reads TGTGCCAGCAGCAGGACTAGCGGACCTGCCTACGAGCAGTACTTC. This sequence encodes CASSRTSGPAYEQYF.

This chain links TRBV2 with TRBJ1-3; D is perhaps TRBD1 (5 bases). Trimming removed 7 bases at V and 2 bases at J, with 15 bases between. The germline V gene encodes CDR1 SNHLY and CDR2 FYNNEI. This CDR3 has 15 amino acids. For the CDR3, the DNA is TGTGCCAGCACCCAAGCGGGGGTAGCTGGAAACACCATATATTTT. Translation gives CASTQAGVAGNTIYF.

The chain employs TRBV7-9 and TRBJ2-3, with TRBD2 identical over 10 bases. The V gene's germline CDR1 is SEHNR and CDR2 FQNEAQ (reference sequence). This CDR3 has 16 residues. After removal of 1 base from V and 2 bases from J, the junction contained 3 bases not matched to a gene. The CDR3 spells CASSLVGLADTDTQYF. The DNA of the CDR3 is TGTGCCAGCAGCTTAGTAGGACTAGCGGACACAGATACGCAGTATTTT. Full variable domain (missing parts from reference TRBV7-9 and TRBJ2-3): DTGVSQNPRHKITKRGQNVTFRCDPISEHNRLYWYRQTLGQGPEFLTYFQNEAQLEKSRLLSDRFSAERPKGSFSTLEIQRTEQGDSAMYLCASSLVGLADTDTQYFGPGTRLTVL.

This chain uses TRBV27 with TRBJ2-7; the D gene is possibly TRBD2 (6 bases). V was pared by 6 bases and J by 4 bases, with 19 bases between. Germline values: CDR1 MNHEY, CDR2 SMNVEV (reference sequence). The CDR3 runs 15 residues. The CDR3 DNA is TGTGCCAGCAGCCCGTGGGGAGGCAGCAGGTACGAGCAGTACTTC. Translating it yields CASSPWGGSRYEQYF.

V is TRBV7-2 and J is TRBJ2-7; 14 positions agree with TRBD2. CDR3 length: 16 amino acids. CDR1 and CDR2 (germline): SGHTA, FQGNSA. V shed 5 bases, J shed 4 bases, and the junction held 7 bases outside the gene matches. The CDR3 region has the DNA TGTGCCAGCAGCCCTCCGGGACTAGCGGGAGTATACGAGCAGTACTTC. It codes for CASSPPGLAGVYEQYF.

This clone was detected a few times. J is TRBJ2-4 and V is TRBV23-1; D not resolved. TRBV23-1 is given ORF status, its function remaining uncertain. The CDR3 is 14 residues long. V lost 0 bases, J lost 6 bases, and 9 bases lay in between. CDR3 protein: CASSQSGFINIQYF. The DNA of the CDR3 is TGCGCCAGCAGTCAATCGGGCTTTATAAACATTCAGTACTTC.

As concerns this clone: At one of its ends the junction is not consistent with the germline gene, which may arise from a read error. CDR3 nucleotides: TGCGCCAGCAGCCAAACCGGGACAGGCTCCTGCGAGCAGTACTTC. Protein sequence: CASSQTGTGSCEQYF. The chain employs TRBV4-1 and TRBJ2-7; 8 bases are a match to TRBD1. This CDR3 has 15 amino acids. Germline V gene data show CDR1 as MGHRA and CDR2 as YSYEKL.

The chain uses TRBV19 and TRBJ1-1; D is perhaps TRBD1 (6 bases). The CDR3 has 13 residues. Per germline, CDR1 LNHDA and CDR2 SQIVND (reference sequence). The ends were cut back, 8 bases at V and 1 base at J, with 11 bases in the middle. In DNA form, the CDR3 reads TGTGCCAGTCGGTACAGGGAGAACACTGAAGCTTTCTTT. Translated: CASRYRENTEAFF. Supplemented by reference TRBV19 and TRBJ1-1, the full variable domain reads DGGITQSPKYLFRKEGQNVTLSCEQNLNHDAMYWYRQDPGQGLRLIYYSQIVNDFQKGDIAEGYSVSREKKESFPLTVTSAQKNPTAFYLCASRYRENTEAFFGQGTRLTVV.